These 30 T cell receptor beta chains came from one sample sequenced in a study of blood T cells in healthy people across ages. The use of a sample-barcoded 5' primer and a J-beta primer mix characterized a second PCR of roughly 7 to 11 cycles. TCRdb recomputed calls from the 5' RACE reads with MiXCR, one row per CDR3 protein. This table has 1.5 million to 2 million distinct CDR3 sequences, approximately 28% appearing once. The specimen sequenced was blood. The receptors were sampled from a woman aged 25 to 39 in good health.

The table lists this clonotype with a few counts. The genes are TRBV9 and TRBJ2-4, with D perhaps TRBD1 or TRBD2 (5 bases each). The V end lost 4 bases, the J end lost 0 bases, and 14 bases lay between the germline ends. This CDR3 is built from 16 residues. CDR1 SGDLS and CDR2 YYNGEE come from the germline V gene. The CDR3 coding sequence is TGTGCCAGCAGCCCCCAGGGAGTCCTAGCCAAAAACATTCAGTACTTC. As protein: CASSPQGVLAKNIQYF.

There are many counts of this clonotype. The chain is built from TRBV7-2 and TRBJ2-7; D is unclear. Germline CDR1 and CDR2: SGHTA and FQGNSA. The CDR3 covers 14 residues. The V end was cut by 5 bases, the J end by 0 bases, with 11 bases between. DNA for the CDR3: TGTGCCAGCAGCCCACCAGTCGCCTCCTACGAGCAGTACTTC. Translating gives CASSPPVASYEQYF.

This clonotype turned up a few times. This sequence joins TRBV28 and TRBJ1-6, with D unresolved. Germline CDR1 is MDHEN and CDR2 is SYDVKM. The CDR3 is 15 residues long. The germline V and J ends were trimmed by 3 bases and 1 base, with 7 bases remaining between them. CDR3: CASSLVGSYNSPLHF. CDR3 nucleotide sequence: TGTGCCAGCAGTTTGGTGGGATCCTATAATTCACCCCTCCACTTT.

The chain uses TRBV5-1 and TRBJ2-5; D call uncertain. The tail of the sequence fits TRBJ2-7 better, so the J call may be wrong. CDR1 and CDR2 (germline): SGHRS, YFSETQ. The CDR3 contains 14 residues. The DNA for the CDR3 is TGCGCCAGCAGCTTGGACGCGCGGACCTACGAGCAGTACTTC. Protein product: CASSLDARTYEQYF.

This chain uses TRBV10-3 with TRBJ2-3, with TRBD2 identical over 8 bases. Unmatched junction bases numbered 11, after V lost 9 bases and J lost 6 bases. The CDR3 covers 14 residues. CDR1 and CDR2 from the germline V gene are ENHRY and SYGVKD. The CDR3 coding sequence is TGTGCCATTCAACCGGGACTAGAAGAGGATACGCAGTATTTT. Amino acid sequence: CAIQPGLEEDTQYF.

The chain employs TRBV7-9 and TRBJ2-4; no clear D. Germline V gene lookup returns CDR1 SEHNR and CDR2 FQNEAQ (reference sequence). V was shortened by 5 bases and J by 0 bases, with 14 bases between the two germline ends. The CDR3 is made up of 16 amino acids. CDR3 region: CASSAIGSLAKNIQYF. The CDR3, as DNA: TGTGCCAGCAGCGCAATAGGTTCCCTAGCCAAAAACATTCAGTACTTC. Full variable domain (rest looked up from reference TRBV7-9 and TRBJ2-4): DTGVSQNPRHKITKRGQNVTFRCDPISEHNRLYWYRQTLGQGPEFLTYFQNEAQLEKSRLLSDRFSAERPKGSFSTLEIQRTEQGDSAMYLCASSAIGSLAKNIQYFGAGTRLSVL.

There are a few counts of this clonotype. The chain links TRBV28 to TRBJ2-1, with a weak D call TRBD2 (6 bases). Germline-derived CDR1 and CDR2 are MDHEN and SYDVKM. V lost 6 bases and J 10 bases, leaving 16 bases between the germline ends. The CDR3 totals 13 residues. DNA for the CDR3: TGTGCCAGCAGACCCGGGGGTCTCTACGAGCAGTTCTTC. This gives the protein CASRPGGLYEQFF.

This clonotype has just a few counts. J is TRBJ2-7 and V is TRBV11-2; TRBD1 matches 7 bases. This CDR3 spans 14 amino acids. Per germline, CDR1 SGHAT and CDR2 FQNNGV. V lost 8 bases, J lost 4 bases, and 11 bases stayed unmatched. The CDR3 sequence is CASPLGTAYYEQYF. DNA of the CDR3: TGTGCCAGCCCGCTGGGGACAGCTTATTACGAGCAGTACTTC.

Details on this clonotype: A junction end diverges from the germline sequence, so it may reflect a read error. This chain connects TRBV15 to TRBJ2-7, with a possible D match to TRBD1 (6 bases). The CDR3 length is 14 residues. The V gene's germline CDR1 is LNHNV and CDR2 YYDKDF (reference sequence). The CDR3 region is CAASRGVGPYEQYF. CDR3 sequence (DNA): TGTGCCGCCAGCAGGGGTGTGGGACCTTACGAGCAGTACTTC.

V is TRBV6-5 and J is TRBJ1-6; 7 bases map to TRBD1. V was clipped by 6 bases and J by 0 bases; unmatched bases: 5. The V gene's germline CDR1 is MNHEY and CDR2 SVGAGI. This CDR3 region has 16 residues. The CDR3 region has the DNA TGTGCCAGCAGCCTTGACAGGGACTCCTATAATTCACCCCTCCACTTT. Its protein is CASSLDRDSYNSPLHF.

CDR3 sequence reads: CASSRQGPSTEAFF. CDR3 nucleotides: TGTGCCAGCAGTCGCCAGGGCCCGAGCACTGAAGCTTTCTTT. The chain is built from TRBV6-5 and TRBJ1-1, with D perhaps TRBD1 (5 bases). The germline V gene has CDR1 MNHEY and CDR2 SVGAGI. V shed 5 bases and J shed 4 bases, with 14 bases lying between them. This CDR3 spans 14 amino acids.

About this clonotype itself: A read error may explain this, as a much larger clone is one base away. This chain links TRBV29-1 with TRBJ2-4; 9 nucleotides match TRBD1. This CDR3 spans 13 amino acids. The germline gives CDR1 SQVTM, CDR2 ANQGSEA. CDR3 nucleotide sequence: TGCAGCGTTCTACAGGGGGCGTGGAACATTCACTACTTC. This sequence encodes CSVLQGAWNIHYF.

This clonotype was observed at least ten times. This CDR3 reads CASFQEGTKYEQYF. CDR3 nucleotide sequence: TGTGCCAGCTTCCAAGAGGGGACAAAATACGAGCAGTACTTC. The V and J genes are TRBV28 and TRBJ2-7; TRBD1 is a possible D gene (6 bases). The CDR3 is made up of 14 amino acids. Germline CDR1 reads MDHEN; CDR2 reads SYDVKM. Trimming pared 8 bases from V and 4 bases from J, leaving 18 bases between.

This clonotype was seen repeatedly, ten times or more. The chain joins TRBV3-1 to TRBJ2-7; no clear D gene. The CDR3 contains 13 residues. Trimming pared 4 bases from V and 3 bases from J, leaving 10 bases between. Per germline, CDR1 LGHDT and CDR2 YNNKEL (reference sequence). The DNA for the CDR3 is TGTGCCAGCAGCCGGGATAATGACTACGAGCAGTACTTC. Its protein product is CASSRDNDYEQYF.

Worth noting for this clonotype: It is likely a read error: a sequence one base away is far more abundant. The chain combines TRBV7-2 with TRBJ2-3, with 14 positions matching TRBD2. J was trimmed by 4 bases and V by 5 bases; bases with no gene match: 2. Germline V gives CDR1 SGHTA, CDR2 FQGNSA. The CDR3 length is 15 residues. As DNA, the CDR3 is TGTGCCAGCAGCATGGGACTAGCGGGAGCAGATACGCAGTATTTT. It yields the protein CASSMGLAGADTQYF.

This clonotype has a count of ten or more. The genes are TRBV10-3 and TRBJ2-6; 10 bases are a match to TRBD1. The CDR3 contains 17 residues. Trimming cost V 5 bases and J 0 bases; bases outside gene matches: 4. Germline lookup yields CDR1 ENHRY and CDR2 SYGVKD. The CDR3 is CAISPGQGSSGANVLTF. CDR3 DNA sequence: TGTGCCATCAGTCCGGGACAGGGGAGCTCTGGGGCCAACGTCCTGACTTTC.

This clonotype was counted between two and nine times. The chain joins TRBV11-2 to TRBJ2-1; possibly TRBD2 for D (6 bases). The V gene lost 3 bases and the J gene lost 0 bases, with 15 bases spanning the gap. This CDR3 contains 17 residues. Germline loops: CDR1 SGHAT, CDR2 FQNNGV. CDR3 sequence (DNA): TGTGCCAGCAGCTTGGGGGGTCGGAGTTTCTCCTACAATGAGCAGTTCTTC. Translating gives CASSLGGRSFSYNEQFF.

This clonotype has more than one count but fewer than ten. The V gene is TRBV19, the J gene TRBJ2-3; 8 bases map to TRBD2. The CDR3 length is 14 residues. Germline CDR1 and CDR2: LNHDA and SQIVND (reference sequence). The V gene end was trimmed by 5 bases and the J gene end by 4 bases; junction bases not matched to a gene: 5. The CDR3 loop is CASSRGLASDTQYF. DNA for the CDR3: TGTGCCAGTAGTCGTGGACTAGCTTCAGATACGCAGTATTTT.

This clonotype was counted only a few times. The chain joins TRBV5-5 to TRBJ1-2, with TRBD1 matching over 7 bases. Trimming at V came to 5 bases and at J to 2 bases, leaving 9 bases not matched to a gene. There are 15 residues in the CDR3. Germline V gives CDR1 SGHKS, CDR2 YYEKEE (reference sequence). The DNA for the CDR3 is TGTGCCAGCAGTCGCCTAATGACAGGGAACTATGGCTACACCTTC. Translating it yields CASSRLMTGNYGYTF.

The CDR3 DNA follows: TGTGCCAGCTCACCACCGAACAGTCATGAGCAGTTCTTC. Protein sequence: CASSPPNSHEQFF. The chain employs TRBV18 and TRBJ2-1; D is unclear. Germline CDR1 reads KGHSH; CDR2 reads LQKENI. The CDR3 contains 13 residues. V was clipped by 0 bases and J by 8 bases, with 8 bases between them.

This clonotype was found once. This could be a read error, since a much larger clone is one nucleotide away. This chain links TRBV5-5 with TRBJ2-1; 9 nucleotides line up with TRBD1. The CDR3 covers 13 residues. Losses at the gene ends were 7 bases for V and 9 bases for J; bases not matched to a gene: 8. CDR1 and CDR2 (germline): SGHKS, YYEKEE (reference sequence). The CDR3 coding sequence is TGTGCCAGCGGGGGACAGGGTTGGTGTGAGCAGTTCTTC. Its protein is CASGGQGWCEQFF.

A note on this clonotype: Possible read error: a much larger clone is one base away. This rearrangement joins TRBV7-2 to TRBJ2-5; the D is unclear. The J call may be wrong; the DNA end is better matched by TRBJ2-7. Germline CDR1 and CDR2: SGHTA and FQGNSA. The CDR3 is 13 amino acids. Here the CDR3 DNA reads TGTGCCAGCACCACAAGTGTAACCTACGAGCAGTACTTC. Its translation is CASTTSVTYEQYF.

The sample holds one count of this clonotype. The chain uses TRBV12-3 or TRBV12-4 and TRBJ1-2; 7 bases match TRBD1. The CDR3 totals 14 residues. V was clipped by 2 bases and J by 6 bases; unmatched bases: 6. The CDR3 region is CASSLQRQGHGYTF. The CDR3 nucleotides are TGTGCCAGCAGTTTACAACGACAGGGCCATGGCTACACCTTC.

This clonotype was counted ten times or more. The chain employs TRBV27 and TRBJ1-1; TRBD1 is a possible D gene (5 bases). V lost 4 bases and J lost 0, with 15 bases in between. This CDR3 is built from 16 residues. The germline V gene encodes CDR1 MNHEY and CDR2 SMNVEV (reference sequence). CDR3 in DNA: TGTGCCAGCAGTTATTCGACAGACCACATGAACACTGAAGCTTTCTTT. Protein sequence: CASSYSTDHMNTEAFF.

This clonotype has more than one count but fewer than ten. This chain joins TRBV7-6 and TRBJ2-5, with D perhaps being TRBD1 or TRBD2 (5 bases each). The V end lost 5 bases, the J end lost 5 bases, and 27 bases lay between the germline ends. Germline-derived CDR1 and CDR2 are SGHVS and FNYEAQ. The CDR3 consists of 18 residues. CDR3 protein: CASSPDLSGTPDRETQYF. In DNA form, the CDR3 reads TGTGCCAGCAGCCCGGATTTATCCGGGACGCCAGATCGCGAGACCCAGTACTTC.

As regards this clonotype: A read error is possible here, since a much larger clone lies one base away. The genes are TRBV29-1 and TRBJ2-5; a possible D gene is TRBD1 (5 bases). Trimming left V 4 bases short and J 11 bases short, with 26 bases between. Germline assignment: CDR1 SQVTM and CDR2 ANQGSEA. The CDR3 sequence is 15 residues long. CDR3 region: CSVGGNTGSYNEQYF. For the CDR3, the DNA is TGCAGCGTTGGGGGTAATACAGGCTCCTACAATGAGCAGTACTTC.

The chain links TRBV2 to TRBJ1-2, with 8 positions matching TRBD1. V was clipped by 6 bases and J by 8 bases; unmatched bases: 11. Germline V CDR1 and CDR2: SNHLY, FYNNEI. The CDR3 covers 14 residues. CDR3 amino acids: CASSPDRVEEGYTF. The CDR3 coding sequence is TGTGCCAGCAGCCCGGACAGGGTCGAAGAAGGCTACACCTTC.

This clonotype was detected a few times. The junction departs from the called germline gene at one end, perhaps through a read error. The chain recombines TRBV5-1 with TRBJ1-2; weak D call: TRBD1 (5 bases). In germline, CDR1 is SGHRS, CDR2 YFSETQ. The CDR3 spans 13 residues. CDR3 sequence reads: CTSSPTANYGYTF. The CDR3 DNA follows: TGCACCAGCAGCCCGACAGCTAACTATGGCTACACCTTC. The full variable domain, with the rest looked up from reference TRBV5-1 and TRBJ1-2, is KAGVTQTPRYLIKTRGQQVTLSCSPISGHRSVSWYQQTPGQGLQFLFEYFSETQRNKGNFPGRFSGRQFSNSRSEMNVSTLELGDSALYLCTSSPTANYGYTFGSGTRLTVV.

CDR3 sequence reads: CASSRDENIQYF. The CDR3, as DNA: TGTGCCAGCAGCCGGGACGAAAACATTCAGTACTTC. This chain uses TRBV12-3 or TRBV12-4 with TRBJ2-4; D may correspond to TRBD1 or TRBD2 (5 bases each). The V and J ends lost 6 bases and 5 bases respectively, with 8 bases between them. The CDR3 runs to 12 residues.

The chain employs TRBV29-1 and TRBJ1-1, with 10 bases matching TRBD1. Germline trimming cut 6 bases from V and 3 bases from J; bases unmatched to any gene: 4. The CDR3 totals 13 residues. Germline CDR1 is SQVTM and CDR2 is ANQGSEA. CDR3 sequence: CSVKGQGYTEAFF. The CDR3 region has the DNA TGCAGCGTCAAGGGACAGGGGTACACTGAAGCTTTCTTT.